This T cell receptor (beta chain) was recovered during a study of T cell responses to AZD1222 COVID-19 vaccine (dated by TCRdb to the early 2020s). For context, the study as a whole: TCR sequencing was performed for roughly 250 trial participants, of whom around 200 were given two doses of AZD1222 and some 25 were given two doses of MenACWY control vaccine. Enrollment into the trials was organized by age into subgroups of 18-55, 56-69 and 70-plus years, and those subgroups contained roughly 150, 30 and 60 TCR-sequenced participants, respectively. Broad study findings and their caveats: Participants were mostly white British and included more females than males, and it was suggested by the authors that clonal diversity may have been underestimated. Because no day 14 peak-response samples were available, repertoires were characterized only after the peak T cell response. Epitopes outside the regions mutated in the B.1.351 and B.1.1.7 variants were reportedly recognized by nearly half of the unique spike-specific TCRs. Only six AZD1222 recipients were SARS-CoV-2 seropositive at baseline, limiting conclusions about previously exposed vaccinees. The 56-69-year group was small, and its depth increase did not reach significance, likely because of low power. After two AZD1222 doses, spike-specific TCR breadth and depth were significantly higher than at day 0 and than in MenACWY recipients. The whole spike protein was spanned by vaccine-associated CD4 TCRs, and dominant responses were seen in regions 160-218 and 743-854.

Interpreted using the paper, the time point label stands for: about 28 days (+/-7) after the second vaccine dose. AZD1222 recipients with second doses at about 4 weeks or about 12 weeks were pooled, because spike-specific TCR depth and breadth did not differ between schedules. The vaccinee samples were drawn from two UK trials, COV001 and COV002, one of which was a single-blind randomized controlled phase 2/3 trial testing AZD1222 (ChAdOx1 nCoV-19) in healthy adults. Trial participant PBMC samples were collected at day 0 and day 28 after the second dose for TCRbeta chain sequencing. The CDR3 regions of human TCRbeta chains were subjected to immunosequencing. The original pipeline was this. TCRs in the repertoires were matched against a reference library of SARS-CoV-2-specific TCRs that had been generated with the MIRA antigen-specificity platform. Breadth was defined as the fraction of unique TCRs that were SARS-CoV-2-associated. Depth was defined as the fraction of total T cells that were SARS-CoV-2-associated. Using the MIRA data, every spike-specific TCR was mapped to the spike region that the TCR reacted to and assigned to either a CD4 or a CD8 class. Log10-transformed breadth and depth values were compared by one-way ANOVA with Sidak's multiple comparisons tests. TCRdb re-hosts the immuneACCESS table, in-frame sequences only. Its copies lack some clones; in the studies checked, an unresolved V gene accounts for under half of them, and the cause for the rest is not known. From that table come the V and J calls and clone size; the DNA was used to work out D and trimming. The sample table contains around 70,000 clones; only one count was recorded for 87% of them. Around 1.3% of the sample comes from the top ten.

The CDR3 runs 15 residues from the cysteine to the phenylalanine. Solely the CDR3 DNA is kept, with 45 bases framed from the first base. For CDR1 and CDR2, the germline V gene (reference sequence) lists SEHNR and FQNEAQ. Unmatched junction bases come to 7, with V trimmed by 3 bases and J by 4 bases. This clone was counted a single time. Its antigen remains undetermined. Base qualities are missing; no much larger clone stands one base away. This receptor chain uses TRBV7-9 and TRBJ2-3, and 7 bases in between align with TRBD1. The sequences come from peripheral blood, collected 28 days after the second AZD1222 dose. The sequence was obtained from an adult who received the AZD1222 COVID-19 vaccine. Here the CDR3 is given as CASSLTGNSADTQYF. Here is the DNA: TGTGCCAGCAGCTTGACAGGGAATAGCGCAGATACGCAGTATTTT.